This T cell receptor (beta chain) emerged from a study of blood T cell repertoires in COVID-19. Across the whole study: Acute and convalescent COVID-19 samples came from the United States, Italy and Spain.

Under the authors' procedure: Reference gene primer amplification yielded estimated nucleated cell counts. Repertoires were generated with immunoSEQ multiplex PCR, while TCRdb's copy carries only in-frame clones and drops some. V and J calls and clone size follow that table, whereas D and trimming were derived from the DNA. The sample records 250,000 to 400,000 clones, approximately 89% being singletons. Clinical history reported by participants formed the basis on which cohorts were assigned. Recovered participants had two consecutive negative NP/OP PCR tests, healthcare professional clearance, or symptom resolution. The CDR3 contains 17 residues.

Material: PBMCs or T cells enriched from blood (not recorded which). V usage is TRBV21-1 and J usage is TRBJ1-5. TRBV21-1 is reported as a pseudogene. The sequence came from a woman younger than 45 who had recovered from COVID-19. The CDR3 loop is CASSKKGREPGKQPQHF. DNA for the CDR3: TGTGCCAGCAGCAAAAAGGGGCGGGAGCCCGGTAAACAGCCCCAGCATTTT.